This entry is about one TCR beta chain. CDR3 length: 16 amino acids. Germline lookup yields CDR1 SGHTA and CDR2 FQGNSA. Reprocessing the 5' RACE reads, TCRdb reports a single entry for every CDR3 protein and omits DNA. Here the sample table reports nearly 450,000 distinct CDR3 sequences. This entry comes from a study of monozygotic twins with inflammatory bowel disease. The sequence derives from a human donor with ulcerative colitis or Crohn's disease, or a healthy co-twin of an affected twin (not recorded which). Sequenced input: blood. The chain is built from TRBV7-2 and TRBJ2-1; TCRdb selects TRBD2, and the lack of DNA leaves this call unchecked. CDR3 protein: CASSRVGGGAYNEQFF.